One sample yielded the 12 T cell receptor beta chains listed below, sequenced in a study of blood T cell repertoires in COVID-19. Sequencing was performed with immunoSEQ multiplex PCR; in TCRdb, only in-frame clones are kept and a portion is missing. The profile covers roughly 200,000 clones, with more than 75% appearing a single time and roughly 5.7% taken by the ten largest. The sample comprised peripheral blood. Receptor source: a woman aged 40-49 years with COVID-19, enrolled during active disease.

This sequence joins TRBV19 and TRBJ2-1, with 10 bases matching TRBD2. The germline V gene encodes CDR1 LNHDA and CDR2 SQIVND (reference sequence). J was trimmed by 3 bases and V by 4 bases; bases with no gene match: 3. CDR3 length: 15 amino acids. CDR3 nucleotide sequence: TGTGCCAGTAGTAGGACTAGCGGATTCTACAATGAGCAGTTCTTC. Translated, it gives CASSRTSGFYNEQFF.

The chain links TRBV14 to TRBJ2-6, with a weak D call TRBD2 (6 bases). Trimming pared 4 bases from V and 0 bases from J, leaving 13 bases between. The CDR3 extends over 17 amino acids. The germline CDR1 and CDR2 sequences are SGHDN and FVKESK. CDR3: CASSLLGTHSGANVLTF. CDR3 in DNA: TGTGCCAGCAGCCTACTTGGGACTCACTCTGGGGCCAACGTCCTGACTTTC.

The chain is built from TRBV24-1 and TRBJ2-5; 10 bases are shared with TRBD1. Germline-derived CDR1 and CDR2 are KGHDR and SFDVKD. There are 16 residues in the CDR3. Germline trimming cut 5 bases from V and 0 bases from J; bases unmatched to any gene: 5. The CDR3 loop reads CATSGPGTGDQETQYF. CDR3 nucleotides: TGTGCCACCAGTGGCCCCGGGACAGGGGACCAAGAGACCCAGTACTTC.

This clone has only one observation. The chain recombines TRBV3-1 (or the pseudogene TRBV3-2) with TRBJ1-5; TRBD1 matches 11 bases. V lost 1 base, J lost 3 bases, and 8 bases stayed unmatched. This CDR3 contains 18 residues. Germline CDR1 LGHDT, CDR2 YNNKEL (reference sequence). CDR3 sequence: CASSQAGTGGGFNQPQHF. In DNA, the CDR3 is TGTGCCAGCAGCCAAGCCGGGACAGGGGGAGGATTCAATCAGCCCCAGCATTTT.

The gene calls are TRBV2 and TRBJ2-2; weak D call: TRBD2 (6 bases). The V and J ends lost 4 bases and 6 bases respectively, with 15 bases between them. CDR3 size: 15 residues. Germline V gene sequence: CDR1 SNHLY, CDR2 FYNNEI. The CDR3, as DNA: TGTGCCAGCAGTGTCGGGGGAGGCGTACCCGGGGAGCTGTTTTTT. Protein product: CASSVGGGVPGELFF.

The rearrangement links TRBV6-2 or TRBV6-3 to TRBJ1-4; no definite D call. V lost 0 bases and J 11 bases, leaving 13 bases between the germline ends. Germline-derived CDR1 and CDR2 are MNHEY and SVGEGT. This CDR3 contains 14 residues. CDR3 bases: TGTGCCAGCAGTTACTCACGAACTAATGCGAAACTGTTTTTT. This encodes CASSYSRTNAKLFF.

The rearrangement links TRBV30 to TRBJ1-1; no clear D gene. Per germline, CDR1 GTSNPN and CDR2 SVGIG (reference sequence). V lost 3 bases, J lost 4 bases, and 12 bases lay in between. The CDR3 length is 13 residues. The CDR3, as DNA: TGTGCCTGGAGATCGGTCGGAGGCACTGAAGCTTTCTTT. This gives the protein CAWRSVGGTEAFF.

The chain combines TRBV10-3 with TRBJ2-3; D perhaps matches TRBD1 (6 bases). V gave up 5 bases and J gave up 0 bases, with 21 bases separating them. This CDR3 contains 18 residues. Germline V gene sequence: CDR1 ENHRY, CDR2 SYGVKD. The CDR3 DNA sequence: TGTGCCATCAGTACAGGGTTCGGGGCCGGTGGTAGCACAGATACGCAGTATTTT. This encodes CAISTGFGAGGSTDTQYF.

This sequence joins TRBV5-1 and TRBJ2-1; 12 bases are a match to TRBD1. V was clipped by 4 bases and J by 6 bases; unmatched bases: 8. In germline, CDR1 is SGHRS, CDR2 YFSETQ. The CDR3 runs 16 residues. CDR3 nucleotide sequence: TGCGCCAGCAGCCCGGAACCGGGACAGGGGGCCAATGAGCAGTTCTTC. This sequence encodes CASSPEPGQGANEQFF.

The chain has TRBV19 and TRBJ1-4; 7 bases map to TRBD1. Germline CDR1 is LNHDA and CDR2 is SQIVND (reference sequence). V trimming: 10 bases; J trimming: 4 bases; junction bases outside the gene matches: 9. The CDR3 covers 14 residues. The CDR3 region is CATSGQFLNEKLFF. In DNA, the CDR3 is TGTGCCACCTCGGGACAGTTTCTTAATGAAAAACTGTTTTTT. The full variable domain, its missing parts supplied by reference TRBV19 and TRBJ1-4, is DGGITQSPKYLFRKEGQNVTLSCEQNLNHDAMYWYRQDPGQGLRLIYYSQIVNDFQKGDIAEGYSVSREKKESFPLTVTSAQKNPTAFYLCATSGQFLNEKLFFGSGTQLSVL.

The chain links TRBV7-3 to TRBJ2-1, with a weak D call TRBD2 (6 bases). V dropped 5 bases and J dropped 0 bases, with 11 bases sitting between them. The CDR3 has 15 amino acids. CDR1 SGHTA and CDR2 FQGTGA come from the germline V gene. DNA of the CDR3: TGTGCCAGCAGCCCGACTAGGAGCTCCTACAATGAGCAGTTCTTC. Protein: CASSPTRSSYNEQFF.

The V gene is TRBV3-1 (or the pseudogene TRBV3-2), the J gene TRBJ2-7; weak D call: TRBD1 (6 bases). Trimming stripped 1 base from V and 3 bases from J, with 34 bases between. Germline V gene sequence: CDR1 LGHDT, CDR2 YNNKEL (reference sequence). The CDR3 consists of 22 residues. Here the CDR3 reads CASSQGTLFQSSAGVRDYEQYF. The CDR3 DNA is TGTGCCAGCAGCCAAGGCACCCTCTTCCAGTCTTCCGCAGGGGTGAGGGACTACGAGCAGTACTTC.